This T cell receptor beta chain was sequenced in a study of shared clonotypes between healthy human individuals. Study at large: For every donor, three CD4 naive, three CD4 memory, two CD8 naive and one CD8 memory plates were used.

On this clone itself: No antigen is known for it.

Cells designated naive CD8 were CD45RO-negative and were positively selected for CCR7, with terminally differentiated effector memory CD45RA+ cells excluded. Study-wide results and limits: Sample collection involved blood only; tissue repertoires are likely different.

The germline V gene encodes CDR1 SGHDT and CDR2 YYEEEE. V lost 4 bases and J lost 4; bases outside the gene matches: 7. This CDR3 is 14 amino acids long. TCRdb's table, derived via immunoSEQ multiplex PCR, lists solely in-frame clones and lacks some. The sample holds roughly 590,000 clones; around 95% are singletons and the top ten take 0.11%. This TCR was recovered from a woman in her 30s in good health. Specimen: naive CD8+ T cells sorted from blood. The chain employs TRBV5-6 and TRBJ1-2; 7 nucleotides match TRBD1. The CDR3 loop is CASSRDSSFYGYTF. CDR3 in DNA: TGTGCCAGCAGCCGGGACAGCTCCTTCTATGGCTACACCTTC.